What follows is one T cell receptor beta chain and its context. Antigen specificity is unknown. Each sample had at least 6 million PBMCs isolated. The data originate from a study of blood T cells in healthy people across ages. Study-wide results and limits: Per million T cells, TCR beta diversity dropped roughly linearly as age increased.

It was with a sample-barcoded 5' primer and a J-beta primer mix that a second PCR of about 6 to 12 cycles was run. TCRdb processed the 5' RACE reads anew with MiXCR; each CDR3 protein has one entry. Of 650,000 to 1,000,000 distinct CDR3 sequences detected, roughly 40% appear once; the ten largest clones hold approximately 13%. This CDR3 comprises 13 residues. Looked up from germline, CDR1 is SGHVS and CDR2 is FQNEAQ. The chain recombines TRBV7-8 with TRBJ2-4; possibly TRBD2 for D (6 bases). With the DNA end fitting TRBJ2-7 better, the J assignment may be wrong. The sequence was obtained from a man younger than 35 in good health. Sequencing was performed on blood. The CDR3 protein is CASWNGGFDEQYF. The DNA of the CDR3 is TGTGCCAGCTGGAACGGGGGTTTCGACGAGCAGTACTTC.